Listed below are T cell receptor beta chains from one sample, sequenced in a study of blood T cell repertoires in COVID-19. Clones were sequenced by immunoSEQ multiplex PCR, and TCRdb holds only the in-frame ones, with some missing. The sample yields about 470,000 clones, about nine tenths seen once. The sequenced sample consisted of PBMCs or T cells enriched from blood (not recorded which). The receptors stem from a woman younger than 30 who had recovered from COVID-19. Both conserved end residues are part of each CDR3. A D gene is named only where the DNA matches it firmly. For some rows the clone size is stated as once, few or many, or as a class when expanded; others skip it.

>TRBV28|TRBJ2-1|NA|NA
TGTGCCAGCAGTCCGAGGAATGAGCAGTTCTTC
CASSPRNEQFF
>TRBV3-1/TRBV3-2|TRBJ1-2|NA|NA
TGTGCCAGCAGCCAAGAAATTGGTGGCAGGGGATATGGCTACACCTTC
CASSQEIGGRGYGYTF
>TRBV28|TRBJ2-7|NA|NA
TGTGCCAGCAGTCCCAGGGAGGGGGGATCCTACGAGCAGTACTTC
CASSPREGGSYEQYF
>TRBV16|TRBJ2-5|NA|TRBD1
TGTGCCAGCAGCCAATTTCCACCGGGACAGGGACCCGAAGAGACCCAGTACTTC
CASSQFPPGQGPEETQYF
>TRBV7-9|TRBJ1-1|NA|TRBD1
TGTGCCAGCAGCTTGGACAGGGGGAAGACTTTCTTT
CASSLDRGKTFF
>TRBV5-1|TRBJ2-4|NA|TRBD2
TGCGCCAGCAGCCCGGGACTAGGGCGGGGGGGCGAAAACATTCAGTACTTC
CASSPGLGRGGENIQYF
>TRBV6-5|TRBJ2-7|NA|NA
TGTGCCAGCAGTCAGACCACTACTGCGGCCTACGAGCAGTACTTC
CASSQTTTAAYEQYF
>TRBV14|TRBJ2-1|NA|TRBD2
TGTGCCAGCAGCCCCAGCGGGGGGGCGCGGGAGCAGTTCTTC
CASSPSGGAREQFF
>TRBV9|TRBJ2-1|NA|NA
TGTGCCAGCAGCGTATTGGCGGGTTACAATGAGCAGTTCTTC
CASSVLAGYNEQFF
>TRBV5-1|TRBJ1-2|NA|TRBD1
TGCGCCAGCAGCCCGGGACAGGGTAGCGGAGCTGGCTACACCTTC
CASSPGQGSGAGYTF
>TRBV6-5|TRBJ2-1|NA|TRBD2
TGTGCCAGTACTAGCGGCCCCTACAATGAGCAGTTCTTC
CASTSGPYNEQFF
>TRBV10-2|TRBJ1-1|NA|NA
TGCGCCAGCAGTGACCCAAACGACATGGAAGCTTTCTTT
CASSDPNDMEAFF
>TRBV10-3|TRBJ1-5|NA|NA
TGTGCCATCAGTGAGGACAGCTATCAGCCCCAGCATTTT
CAISEDSYQPQHF
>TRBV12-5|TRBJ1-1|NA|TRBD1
TGTGCTAGTGGTTTGACAGGGGCGGAGAACACTGAAGCTTTCTTT
CASGLTGAENTEAFF
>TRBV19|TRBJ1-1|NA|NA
TGTGCCTGTAACCCAAACCTAGATACAGGGTGGGTTTTCTTT
CACNPNLDTGWVFF
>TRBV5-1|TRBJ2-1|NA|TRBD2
TGCGCCAGCAGCTGGACTAGCCCCGACGATGAGCAGTTCTTC
CASSWTSPDDEQFF
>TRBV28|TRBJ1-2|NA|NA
TGTGCCAGCAGTCGTTTAGGGGAAGGCTACACCTTC
CASSRLGEGYTF
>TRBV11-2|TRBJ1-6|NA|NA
TGTGCCAGCAGCCTAACAGCCATGGCCTATAATTCACCCCTCCACTTT
CASSLTAMAYNSPLHF
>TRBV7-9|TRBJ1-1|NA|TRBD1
TGTGCCAGCACCAATCAGGGGGTTAACACTGAAGCTTTCTTT
CASTNQGVNTEAFF
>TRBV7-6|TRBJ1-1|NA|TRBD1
TGTGCCAGCAGTTTTCGGACAGGGTCGAACACTGAAGCTTTCTTT
CASSFRTGSNTEAFF
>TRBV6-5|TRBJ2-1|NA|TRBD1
TGTGCCAGCCAATTCCGGGACAGGGAGTACAATGAGCAGTTCTTC
CASQFRDREYNEQFF
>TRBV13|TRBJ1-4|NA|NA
TGTGCCAGCAGCTTACAAGAAAAACTGTTTTTT
CASSLQEKLFF
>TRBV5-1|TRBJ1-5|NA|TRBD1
TGCGCCAGCAGCTTGGGACAGGGGGCGTCGACCCAGCATTTT
CASSLGQGASTQHF
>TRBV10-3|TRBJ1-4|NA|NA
TGTGCCATCAGTGGAGTGGAGGAAAAACTGTTTTTT
CAISGVEEKLFF
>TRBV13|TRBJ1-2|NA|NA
TGTGCCAGCAGCCTATCGGGAGGAGAGGGCTACACCTTC
CASSLSGGEGYTF
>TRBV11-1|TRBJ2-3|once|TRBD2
TGTGCCAGCAGCTTAGATGGCGGGGGGGCTCCAGATACGCAGTATTTT
CASSLDGGGAPDTQYF
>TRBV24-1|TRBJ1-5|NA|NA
TGTGCCACCAGTGATTCGGGAGGGAACAGCCAGCCCCAGCATTTT
CATSDSGGNSQPQHF
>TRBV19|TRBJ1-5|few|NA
TGTGCCAGTAGTAGGGTAGCAGGGTCCGCAAATCAGCCCCAGCATTTT
CASSRVAGSANQPQHF